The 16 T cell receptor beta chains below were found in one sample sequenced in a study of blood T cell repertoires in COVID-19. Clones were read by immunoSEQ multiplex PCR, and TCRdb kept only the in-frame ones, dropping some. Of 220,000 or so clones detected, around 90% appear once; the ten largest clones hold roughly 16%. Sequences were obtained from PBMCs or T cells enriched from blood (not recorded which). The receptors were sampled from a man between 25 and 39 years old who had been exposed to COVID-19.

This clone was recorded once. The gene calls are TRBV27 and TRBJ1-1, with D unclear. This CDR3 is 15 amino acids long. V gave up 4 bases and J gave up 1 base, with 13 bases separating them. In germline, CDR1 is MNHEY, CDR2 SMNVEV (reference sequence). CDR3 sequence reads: CASSSSKYGNTEAFF. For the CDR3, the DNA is TGTGCCAGCAGTTCTTCTAAGTATGGGAACACTGAAGCTTTCTTT.

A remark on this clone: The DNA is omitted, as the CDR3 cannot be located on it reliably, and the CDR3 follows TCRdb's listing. The CDR3 here is CASILDRDEQYF. The chain couples TRBV2 to TRBJ2-7; TRBD1, as called in the table, went unchecked against the DNA. The CDR3 spans 12 residues, counting both ends. Germline lookup yields CDR1 SNHLY and CDR2 FYNNEI.

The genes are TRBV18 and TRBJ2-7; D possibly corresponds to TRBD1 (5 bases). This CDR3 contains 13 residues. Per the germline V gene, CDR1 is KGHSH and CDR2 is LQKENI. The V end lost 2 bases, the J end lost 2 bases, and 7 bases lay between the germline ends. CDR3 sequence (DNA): TGTGCCAGCTCACCAAGACAGCCCTACGAGCAGTACTTC. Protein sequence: CASSPRQPYEQYF.

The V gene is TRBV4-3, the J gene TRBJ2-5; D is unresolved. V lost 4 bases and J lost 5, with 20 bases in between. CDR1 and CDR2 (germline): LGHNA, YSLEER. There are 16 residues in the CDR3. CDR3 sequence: CASSPSGFRPQETQYF. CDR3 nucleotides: TGCGCCAGCAGCCCGTCAGGCTTCCGACCACAGGAGACCCAGTACTTC.

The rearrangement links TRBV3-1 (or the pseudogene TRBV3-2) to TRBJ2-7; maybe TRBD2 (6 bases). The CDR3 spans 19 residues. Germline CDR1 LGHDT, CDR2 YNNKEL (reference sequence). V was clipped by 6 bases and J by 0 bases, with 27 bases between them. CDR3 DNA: TGTGCCAGCAGACGGTATCGGACTGTAGCGGTACTAACCTCCTACGAGCAGTACTTC. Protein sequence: CASRRYRTVAVLTSYEQYF.

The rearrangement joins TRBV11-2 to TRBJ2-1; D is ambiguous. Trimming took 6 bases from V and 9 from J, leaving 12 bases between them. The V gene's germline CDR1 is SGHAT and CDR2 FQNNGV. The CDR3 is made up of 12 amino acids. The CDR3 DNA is TGTGCCAGCAGAAAAAAATCGGGTGAGCAGTTCTTC. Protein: CASRKKSGEQFF.

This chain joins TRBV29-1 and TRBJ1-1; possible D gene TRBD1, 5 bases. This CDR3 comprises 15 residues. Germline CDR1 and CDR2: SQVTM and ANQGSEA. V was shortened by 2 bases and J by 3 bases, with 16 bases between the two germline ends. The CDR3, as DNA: TGCAGCGTTGAAACGGTCGGCAGGGTGCACACTGAAGCTTTCTTT. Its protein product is CSVETVGRVHTEAFF.

Written as DNA, the CDR3 is TGCGCCAGCAGGCCACAGGGCACCTCTGGAAACACCATATATTTT. It codes for CASRPQGTSGNTIYF. J is TRBJ1-3 and V is TRBV5-1; a possible D gene is TRBD1 (6 bases). Germline lookup yields CDR1 SGHRS and CDR2 YFSETQ. The V gene lost 5 bases and the J gene lost 0 bases, with 12 bases spanning the gap. The CDR3 contains 15 residues.

As DNA, the CDR3 is TGTGCCAGCAGCGTAGGGACCGGGGGAAACACCGGGGAGCTGTTTTTT. Protein sequence: CASSVGTGGNTGELFF. J is TRBJ2-2 and V is TRBV9; the D gene is possibly TRBD2 (6 bases). CDR1 and CDR2 from the germline V gene are SGDLS and YYNGEE. V was clipped by 0 bases and J by 2 bases, with 11 bases between them. The CDR3 runs to 16 residues.

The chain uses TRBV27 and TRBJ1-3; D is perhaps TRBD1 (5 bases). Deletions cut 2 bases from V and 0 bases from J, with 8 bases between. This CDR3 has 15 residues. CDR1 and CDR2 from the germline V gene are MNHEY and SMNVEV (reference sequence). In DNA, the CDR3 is TGTGCCAGCAGTTTAACAGGAAGCTCTGGAAACACCATATATTTT. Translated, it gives CASSLTGSSGNTIYF.

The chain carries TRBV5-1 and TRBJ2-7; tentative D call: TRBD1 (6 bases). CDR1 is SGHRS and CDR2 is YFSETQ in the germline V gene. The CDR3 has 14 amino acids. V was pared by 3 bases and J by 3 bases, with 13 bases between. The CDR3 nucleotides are TGCGCCAGCAGCTACTCCGGGACACTCTACGAGCAGTACTTC. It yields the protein CASSYSGTLYEQYF.

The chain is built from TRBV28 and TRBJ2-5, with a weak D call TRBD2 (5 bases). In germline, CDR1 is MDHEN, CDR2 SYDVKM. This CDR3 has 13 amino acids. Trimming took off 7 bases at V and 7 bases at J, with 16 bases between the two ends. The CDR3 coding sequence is TGTGCCAGCAAGTTTCGGGGTCTTTGGACCCAGTACTTC. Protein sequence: CASKFRGLWTQYF.

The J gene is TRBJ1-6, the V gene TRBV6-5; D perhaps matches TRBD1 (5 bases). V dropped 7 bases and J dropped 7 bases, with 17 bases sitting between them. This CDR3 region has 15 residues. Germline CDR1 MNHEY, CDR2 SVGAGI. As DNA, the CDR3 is TGTGCCAGCACACTTGGAGACAGAGACAATTCACCCCTCCACTTT. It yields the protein CASTLGDRDNSPLHF.

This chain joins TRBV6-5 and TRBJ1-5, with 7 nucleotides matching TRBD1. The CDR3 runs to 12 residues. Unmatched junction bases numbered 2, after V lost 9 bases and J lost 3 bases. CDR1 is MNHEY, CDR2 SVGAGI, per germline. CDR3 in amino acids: CASGQDNQPQHF. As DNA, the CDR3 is TGTGCCAGTGGACAGGACAATCAGCCCCAGCATTTT.

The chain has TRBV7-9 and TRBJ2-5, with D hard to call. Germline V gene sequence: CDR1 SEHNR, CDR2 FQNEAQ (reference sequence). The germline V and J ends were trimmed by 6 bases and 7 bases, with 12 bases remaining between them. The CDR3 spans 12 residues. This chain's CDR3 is CASSSDSGTQYF. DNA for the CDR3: TGTGCCAGCAGTAGTGATTCGGGGACCCAGTACTTC. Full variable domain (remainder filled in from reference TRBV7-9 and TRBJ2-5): DTGVSQNPRHKITKRGQNVTFRCDPISEHNRLYWYRQTLGQGPEFLTYFQNEAQLEKSRLLSDRFSAERPKGSFSTLEIQRTEQGDSAMYLCASSSDSGTQYFGPGTRLLVL.

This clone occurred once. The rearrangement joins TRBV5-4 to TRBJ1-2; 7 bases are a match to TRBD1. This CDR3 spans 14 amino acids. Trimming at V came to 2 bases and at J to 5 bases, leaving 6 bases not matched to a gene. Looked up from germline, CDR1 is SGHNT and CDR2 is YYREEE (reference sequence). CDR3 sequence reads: CASSFAGTEYGYTF. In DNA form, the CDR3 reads TGTGCCAGCAGCTTCGCCGGGACAGAATATGGCTACACCTTC.